This entry lists 30 T cell receptor beta chains sequenced from one sample in a study of blood T cell repertoires in COVID-19. The data were produced by immunoSEQ multiplex PCR, yet TCRdb's version contains in-frame clones alone and is incomplete. This sample has fewer than 200,000 clones, with 75% to 85% found just once. The sequenced sample was PBMCs or T cells enriched from blood (not recorded which). These receptors came from a man between 50 and 59 years old who had recovered from COVID-19.

The chain couples TRBV24-1 to TRBJ2-5; 8 bases are a match to TRBD1. Germline CDR1 reads KGHDR; CDR2 reads SFDVKD. J gave up 5 bases and V 4 bases, and 5 bases lay outside the gene matches. There are 14 residues in the CDR3. CDR3 coding DNA: TGTGCCACCAGTGACCCGGACAGGGCGGAGACCCAGTACTTC. This codes for CATSDPDRAETQYF.

The chain couples TRBV6-1 to TRBJ1-1, with D maybe TRBD1 (6 bases). Germline V CDR1 and CDR2: MNHNS, SASEGT. V lost 2 bases to trimming and J lost 8 bases, with 15 bases between them. The CDR3 length is 14 residues. The CDR3 reads CASSEKDSILEAFF. CDR3 DNA: TGTGCCAGCAGTGAAAAGGACAGTATACTCGAAGCTTTCTTT.

The rearrangement links TRBV5-4 to TRBJ1-2; the match to TRBD1 covers 10 bases. V shed 4 bases, J shed 5 bases, and the junction held 5 bases outside the gene matches. Germline assignment: CDR1 SGHNT and CDR2 YYREEE (reference sequence). This CDR3 contains 14 residues. The CDR3: CASSQGQGMYGYTF. CDR3 DNA: TGTGCCAGCAGCCAGGGACAGGGGATGTATGGCTACACCTTC.

The rearrangement joins TRBV5-4 to TRBJ2-5, with D perhaps matching TRBD2 (7 bases). The length of the CDR3 is 18 residues. The germline CDR1 and CDR2 sequences are SGHNT and YYREEE (reference sequence). The V gene lost 3 bases and the J gene lost 2 bases, with 23 bases spanning the gap. This CDR3 reads CASSWRGKAGVLQETQYF. CDR3 nucleotides: TGTGCCAGCAGCTGGAGGGGGAAGGCGGGGGTCTTACAAGAGACCCAGTACTTC.

The chain links TRBV18 to TRBJ1-2, with unresolved D. With 2 bases removed from V and 6 bases from J, the gap between germline ends came to 13 bases. This CDR3 has 14 residues. The germline CDR1 and CDR2 sequences are KGHSH and LQKENI. CDR3 DNA sequence: TGTGCCAGCTCACCAATAGGCCAGGTTGATGGCTACACCTTC. Its protein is CASSPIGQVDGYTF. The complete variable domain, with remaining parts taken from reference TRBV18 and TRBJ1-2, reads NAGVMQNPRHLVRRRGQEARLRCSPMKGHSHVYWYRQLPEEGLKFMVYLQKENIIDESGMPKERFSAEFPKEGPSILRIQQVVRGDSAAYFCASSPIGQVDGYTFGSGTRLTVV.

This clone showed up just once. The chain joins TRBV30 to TRBJ1-5; no reliable D call. Germline assignment: CDR1 GTSNPN and CDR2 SVGIG (reference sequence). Trimming stripped 3 bases from V and 2 bases from J, with 17 bases between. The CDR3 extends over 16 amino acids. The CDR3 region is CAWSPLSGLGNQPQHF. In DNA form, the CDR3 reads TGTGCCTGGAGCCCTCTTTCCGGTCTCGGCAATCAGCCCCAGCATTTT. The complete variable domain, with remaining parts taken from reference TRBV30 and TRBJ1-5, reads SQTIHQWPATLVQPVGSPLSLECTVEGTSNPNLYWYRQAAGRGLQLLFYSVGIGQISSEVPQNLSASRPQDRQFILSSKKLLLSDSGFYLCAWSPLSGLGNQPQHFGDGTRLSIL.

This clone was detected only a few times. This chain uses TRBV15 with TRBJ2-3; 7 bases match TRBD2. V lost 0 bases, J lost 1 base, and 4 bases stayed unmatched. The CDR3 is made up of 16 amino acids. Looked up from germline, CDR1 is LNHNV and CDR2 is YYDKDF (reference sequence). CDR3 sequence (DNA): TGTGCCACCAGCAGAGATCGGGGAGGGGGCACAGATACGCAGTATTTT. It translates to CATSRDRGGGTDTQYF.

The CDR3 loop reads CAWSPTSGGWEQYF. CDR3 nucleotide sequence: TGTGCCTGGAGTCCGACTAGCGGGGGTTGGGAGCAGTACTTC. V and J are TRBV30 and TRBJ2-7; 12 bases match TRBD2. With 2 bases clipped from V and 7 bases from J, the junction kept 6 bases outside the gene matches. Germline lookup yields CDR1 GTSNPN and CDR2 SVGIG (reference sequence). This CDR3 comprises 14 residues.

This chain connects TRBV5-1 to TRBJ1-1; 7 nucleotides agree with TRBD1. Losses at the gene ends were 4 bases for V and 3 bases for J; bases not matched to a gene: 6. Germline-derived CDR1 and CDR2 are SGHRS and YFSETQ. This CDR3 is 14 amino acids long. The CDR3 region has the DNA TGCGCCAGCAGCACGACAGGGCTGTACACTGAAGCTTTCTTT. Translating it yields CASSTTGLYTEAFF.

This clone was detected a few times. The DNA of the CDR3 is TGTGCCTGGGCACGCAACAGAGCTGAAGCTTTCTTT. Translating it yields CAWARNRAEAFF. The chain recombines TRBV30 with TRBJ1-1, with D unresolved. V dropped 5 bases and J dropped 6 bases, with 13 bases sitting between them. From germline, CDR1 is GTSNPN and CDR2 SVGIG (reference sequence). This CDR3 has 12 amino acids.

The chain couples TRBV5-1 to TRBJ1-1; D is unclear. With 0 bases removed from V and 1 base from J, the gap between germline ends came to 7 bases. The CDR3 sequence is 14 residues long. From germline, CDR1 is SGHRS and CDR2 YFSETQ. CDR3 residues: CASSLVLGNTEAFF. In DNA form, the CDR3 reads TGCGCCAGCAGCTTGGTTCTCGGGAACACTGAAGCTTTCTTT.

This chain joins TRBV20-1 and TRBJ2-1; 7 positions match TRBD2. This CDR3 spans 13 amino acids. The V and J ends lost 3 bases and 7 bases, in that order; junction bases with no gene match: 6. CDR1 DFQATT and CDR2 SNEGSKA come from the germline V gene (reference sequence). The CDR3 DNA is TGCAGTGCTAGTAGGGGAGGGAGGAATGAGCAGTTCTTC. Its protein is CSASRGGRNEQFF.

Worth noting for this clone: Compared with germline, one end of the junction differs, possibly owing to a read error. The chain uses TRBV6-1 and TRBJ2-4; tentative D call: TRBD2 (5 bases). The CDR3 is made up of 12 amino acids. Germline CDR1 reads MNHNS; CDR2 reads SASEGT. The CDR3 DNA follows: TGTGCCAGCAGTGAAGGGGCGGTCAGCGGAGACTTC. The encoded protein is CASSEGAVSGDF.

The chain carries TRBV5-1 and TRBJ1-2, with D unclear. Trimming took 3 bases from V and 4 from J, leaving 10 bases between them. The germline CDR1 and CDR2 sequences are SGHRS and YFSETQ. The CDR3 is 13 residues long. The CDR3 loop is CASSSEAIYGYTF. As DNA, the CDR3 is TGCGCCAGCAGCTCCGAGGCGATCTATGGCTACACCTTC.

This CDR3 reads CASRGWGTGAYEQYF. DNA of the CDR3: TGTGCCAGCAGGGGTTGGGGGACAGGGGCCTACGAGCAGTACTTC. The rearrangement links TRBV27 to TRBJ2-7; 10 bases fit TRBD1. The CDR3 is made up of 15 amino acids. V dropped 6 bases and J dropped 2; count of bases not matched to a gene: 7. Germline-derived CDR1 and CDR2 are MNHEY and SMNVEV (reference sequence).

The rearrangement uses TRBV7-9 and TRBJ2-2; 11 nucleotides agree with TRBD1. Germline loops: CDR1 SEHNR, CDR2 FQNEAQ (reference sequence). V was pared by 4 bases and J by 4 bases, with 2 bases of the junction left unmatched. CDR3 length equals 15 residues. The CDR3 sequence is CASSWGQGVTGELFF. The DNA of the CDR3 is TGTGCCAGCAGCTGGGGACAGGGGGTCACCGGGGAGCTGTTTTTT.

The J gene is TRBJ1-1, the V gene TRBV6-1; tentative D call: TRBD1 (6 bases). There are 17 residues in the CDR3. Trimming took off 3 bases at V and 0 bases at J, with 17 bases between the two ends. Per germline, CDR1 MNHNS and CDR2 SASEGT. The CDR3 loop is CASSESRRGGMNTEAFF. The CDR3 DNA follows: TGTGCCAGCAGTGAGTCTCGCAGGGGTGGGATGAACACTGAAGCTTTCTTT.

This clone was detected once. The rearrangement uses TRBV5-1 and TRBJ2-1; TRBD2 aligns across 10 bases. This CDR3 has 15 residues. V lost 3 bases to trimming and J lost 4 bases; unmatched junction nucleotides: 4. Germline V lookup: CDR1 SGHRS, CDR2 YFSETQ. The CDR3 spells CASSSSGGGYNEQFF. Here the CDR3 DNA reads TGCGCCAGCAGCTCTAGCGGGGGTGGGTACAATGAGCAGTTCTTC.

This clone has more than one count but fewer than ten. The rearrangement uses TRBV11-1 and TRBJ1-1, with 7 bases lining up with TRBD1. Germline V CDR1 and CDR2: SGHAT, FQDESV (reference sequence). The ends lost 5 bases at V and 4 bases at J; junction bases unmatched: 4. This CDR3 is built from 13 residues. This CDR3 is CASSDDRATEAFF. In DNA form, the CDR3 reads TGTGCCAGCAGCGACGACAGGGCCACTGAAGCTTTCTTT.

The genes are TRBV29-1 and TRBJ2-3, with 7 positions matching TRBD1. CDR1 is SQVTM and CDR2 is ANQGSEA in the germline V gene. The trim removed 7 bases at V and 4 bases at J, leaving 5 bases unmatched. The CDR3 runs 12 residues. DNA for the CDR3: TGCAGCGCTAAAACAGGGGCAGATACGCAGTATTTT. It codes for CSAKTGADTQYF.

The rearrangement joins TRBV10-1 to TRBJ2-1, with 8 bases matching TRBD2. The V gene end was trimmed by 5 bases and the J gene end by 2 bases; junction bases not matched to a gene: 2. The germline V gene encodes CDR1 WNHNN and CDR2 SYGVQD (reference sequence). The CDR3 length is 14 residues. The CDR3 DNA sequence: TGCGCCAGCAGTCGGGGGGGCGCCTACAATGAGCAGTTCTTC. This sequence encodes CASSRGGAYNEQFF.

The CDR3 here is CASSPPGLAGNTIYF. As DNA, the CDR3 is TGTGCCAGCAGCCCGCCGGGACTCGCTGGAAACACCATATATTTT. The chain joins TRBV7-9 to TRBJ1-3; D is possibly TRBD1 (5 bases). V was shortened by 5 bases and J by 2 bases, with 13 bases between the two germline ends. Germline CDR1 SEHNR, CDR2 FQNEAQ (reference sequence). The CDR3 has 15 residues.

CDR3 in DNA: TGTGCCACCAGCGGCGGGACAGGGACAGATACGCAGTATTTT. This codes for CATSGGTGTDTQYF. This chain connects TRBV15 to TRBJ2-3, with 9 bases aligning to TRBD1. V lost 5 bases, J lost 3 bases, and 3 bases stayed unmatched. The CDR3 totals 14 residues. Germline CDR1 LNHNV, CDR2 YYDKDF (reference sequence).

The chain couples TRBV12-5 to TRBJ1-2; D uncertain. CDR1 is LGHNT and CDR2 is FRNRAP in the germline V gene. Trimming removed 3 bases from V and 3 bases from J, with 8 bases in between. This CDR3 is 13 amino acids long. Here the CDR3 reads CASGFGEDYGYTF. The CDR3 region has the DNA TGTGCTAGTGGTTTTGGGGAGGACTATGGCTACACCTTC. Full variable domain (rest looked up from reference TRBV12-5 and TRBJ1-2): DARVTQTPRHKVTEMGQEVTMRCQPILGHNTVFWYRQTMMQGLELLAYFRNRAPLDDSGMPKDRFSAEMPDATLATLKIQPSEPRDSAVYFCASGFGEDYGYTFGSGTRLTVV.

The rearrangement joins TRBV29-1 to TRBJ1-2; 10 bases line up with TRBD1. J was trimmed by 8 bases and V by 0 bases; bases with no gene match: 12. The CDR3 totals 16 residues. Germline CDR1 SQVTM, CDR2 ANQGSEA. CDR3 sequence reads: CSVEDWTDRGQVGYTF. For the CDR3, the DNA is TGCAGCGTTGAAGACTGGACTGACAGGGGGCAAGTCGGCTACACCTTC.

This clone occurred once. This chain uses TRBV6-1 with TRBJ1-2; D unresolved. The CDR3 is made up of 16 amino acids. Germline V CDR1 and CDR2: MNHNS, SASEGT. Trimming cost V 2 bases and J 0 bases, with 13 bases left between them. CDR3 nucleotide sequence: TGTGCCAGCAGTGAACGCCAGCGACGATCTAACTATGGCTACACCTTC. This gives the protein CASSERQRRSNYGYTF.

This chain connects TRBV28 to TRBJ2-7; 7 positions match TRBD1. With V trimmed by 5 bases and J by 12 bases, 10 bases remained unmatched. The length of the CDR3 is 12 residues. Germline V lookup: CDR1 MDHEN, CDR2 SYDVKM. CDR3 DNA: TGTGCCAGCAGTCCCGGCCACCGGGACAGGTACTTC. Translated, it gives CASSPGHRDRYF.

The CDR3 DNA reads as TGTGCCAGCAGGGCTACTAGCGGGGGGGCCTACAATGAGCAGTTCTTC. It encodes CASRATSGGAYNEQFF. V usage is TRBV2 and J usage is TRBJ2-1; 13 nucleotides align to TRBD2. The germline gives CDR1 SNHLY, CDR2 FYNNEI. Trimming removed 6 bases from V and 2 bases from J; junction bases left unmatched: 4. There are 16 residues in the CDR3.

The gene calls are TRBV29-1 and TRBJ1-2; 7 bases fit TRBD1. CDR1 SQVTM and CDR2 ANQGSEA come from the germline V gene. The V and J ends lost 7 bases and 5 bases, in that order; junction bases with no gene match: 10. The CDR3 sequence is 13 residues long. The CDR3 nucleotides are TGCAGCGCCGCCAGGGGGACCCCATATGGCTACACCTTC. Its protein product is CSAARGTPYGYTF.

This chain links TRBV3-1 (or the pseudogene TRBV3-2) with TRBJ1-1; TRBD1 aligns across 8 bases. The germline V gene has CDR1 LGHDT and CDR2 YNNKEL (reference sequence). Trimming cost V 6 bases and J 7 bases; bases outside gene matches: 7. This CDR3 comprises 13 residues. The CDR3 nucleotides read TGTGCCAGCAGTCTGGGACAGGCGATTGAAGCTTTCTTT. Translated: CASSLGQAIEAFF.